This record covers a single TCR beta chain. The sample comes from a study of blood T cell repertoires in COVID-19. Germline assignment: CDR1 SGHVS and CDR2 FQNEAQ. The CDR3 sequence is 15 residues long. With V trimmed by 3 bases and J by 6 bases, 9 bases remained unmatched. The table came from immunoSEQ multiplex PCR; TCRdb's copy has only in-frame clones and leaves some out. The sample shows about 280,000 clones, roughly 90% of them seen only once. The chain uses TRBV7-8 and TRBJ1-2; TRBD1 matches at 8 bases. This clonotype was obtained from a woman between 18 and 30 years old with acute COVID-19. Sequenced sample: PBMCs or T cells enriched from blood (not recorded which). CDR3 amino acids: CASSFAQGVVNGYTF. DNA of the CDR3: TGTGCCAGCAGCTTCGCACAGGGGGTAGTTAATGGCTACACCTTC.